Listed below are T cell receptor beta chains from one sample, sequenced in a study of metastatic and nonmetastatic thyroid tumors. TCRdb re-called the PCR reads via MiXCR. The table includes some 8,400 clones, around a third detected once. Sequenced sample: tumor tissue. The receptors stem from a female donor with papillary thyroid cancer or a benign thyroid nodule (not recorded which). Some clones in this sample may be carry-over from other donors' samples. The CDR3 runs from the conserved cysteine through the conserved F or W. The D gene is left open where the match is weak. Clone size, where shown, is once, few, many, or a class for clones that have expanded.

clone size | J gene | D gene | V gene | CDR3 protein | CDR3 DNA
few | TRBJ2-4 | TRBD2 | TRBV28 | CASSPLGRAGNIQYF | TGTGCCAGCAGTCCCCTGGGGAGGGCTGGTAACATTCAGTACTTC
few | TRBJ2-7 | TRBD2 | TRBV28 | CASSWTSGNYEQYF | TGTGCCAGCAGTTGGACTAGCGGGAACTACGAGCAGTACTTC
few | TRBJ2-7 | TRBD2 | TRBV19 | CASRPTSGRMYEQYF | TGTGCCAGTAGGCCGACTAGCGGGAGGATGTACGAGCAGTACTTC
- | TRBJ1-1 | - | TRBV5-1 | CASSTGGRIGTFF | TGCGCCAGCAGCACGGGGGGCCGTATTGGGACTTTCTTT
- | TRBJ2-7 | - | TRBV28 | CASSFYRAGASYEQYF | TGTGCCAGCAGTTTCTACAGGGCTGGCGCCTCCTACGAGCAGTACTTC
- | TRBJ2-2 | TRBD2 | TRBV6-1 | CASRQREGLPAGELFF | TGTGCCAGCAGACAGCGGGAGGGCCTTCCGGCCGGGGAGCTGTTTTTT
- | TRBJ1-3 | - | TRBV11-2 | CASTAYPVLGGSTIYF | TGTGCCAGCACAGCTTATCCAGTTCTCGGGGGGAGCACCATATATTTT
- | TRBJ2-2 | - | TRBV5-1 | CASSFGTTNTGELFF | TGCGCCAGCAGCTTCGGGACAACGAACACCGGGGAGCTGTTTTTT
medium-sized | TRBJ1-1 | - | TRBV19 | CASSTDSSGVTEAFF | TGTGCCAGTAGTACCGACAGCTCTGGGGTCACTGAAGCTTTCTTT
- | TRBJ1-3 | - | TRBV9 | CASSVTDAGNTIYF | TGTGCCAGCAGCGTCACCGATGCTGGAAACACCATATATTTT
- | TRBJ2-3 | - | TRBV28 | CASSPGGLIDTQYF | TGTGCCAGCAGCCCTGGCGGTCTCATAGATACGCAGTATTTT
- | TRBJ2-7 | TRBD2 | TRBV28 | CAISLELAGAEYQQYF | TGTGCCATCAGTTTAGAGCTAGCGGGAGCAGAATACCAGCAGTACTTC
many | TRBJ1-1 | TRBD1 | TRBV7-9 | CAVAGTVLSEAFF | TGTGCCGTAGCCGGGACAGTCTTGTCTGAAGCTTTCTTT
- | TRBJ1-2 | - | TRBV6-1 | CASSPRIGESVNYGYTF | TGTGCCAGCAGTCCCCGGATTGGGGAAAGCGTTAACTATGGCTACACCTTC
large | TRBJ1-2 | TRBD1 | TRBV12-3/TRBV12-4 | CASRTGAHGYTF | TGTGCCAGCAGAACAGGGGCGCATGGCTACACCTTC
- | TRBJ2-2 | TRBD1 | TRBV25-1 | CASSEGDRDTGELFF | TGTGCCAGCAGTGAAGGGGACAGGGACACCGGGGAGCTGTTTTTT
- | TRBJ1-6 | - | TRBV11-2 | CASRKRAASSYNSPLHF | TGTGCCAGCAGGAAGAGGGCCGCTAGCTCCTATAATTCACCCCTCCACTTT
few | TRBJ1-2 | - | TRBV6-1 | CASSEIGTRTVNGYTF | TGTGCCAGCAGTGAGATTGGGACGAGGACCGTCAATGGCTACACCTTC
medium-sized | TRBJ2-7 | - | TRBV5-6 | CASSLMTYYEQYF | TGTGCCAGCAGCCTAATGACCTACTACGAGCAGTACTTC
- | TRBJ2-7 | - | TRBV6-1 | CASTHSYEQYF | TGTGCCAGCACCCACAGCTACGAGCAGTACTTC
medium-sized | TRBJ2-5 | TRBD2 | TRBV4-1 | CASSRREGRQETQYF | TGCGCCAGCAGTCGGCGGGAGGGCCGTCAAGAGACCCAGTACTTC
- | TRBJ2-7 | - | TRBV6-1 | CASSDRVLTYEQYF | TGTGCCAGCAGTGACAGGGTCTTGACCTACGAGCAGTACTTC
- | TRBJ1-5 | TRBD1 | TRBV27 | CASSLSTGQGSNQPQHF | TGTGCCAGCAGTTTATCGACGGGACAGGGTAGCAATCAGCCCCAGCATTTT
many | TRBJ2-3 | - | TRBV6-1 | CVSSGRRTDTQYF | TGTGTCAGCAGTGGAAGACGCACAGATACGCAGTATTTT
few | TRBJ1-1 | - | TRBV2 | CASTREGLMNTEAFF | TGTGCCAGCACCAGAGAGGGGCTCATGAACACTGAAGCTTTCTTT
few | TRBJ1-2 | TRBD1 | TRBV27 | CASSPPGQAIYGYTF | TGTGCCAGCAGTCCGCCGGGACAGGCCATCTATGGCTACACCTTC
- | TRBJ2-3 | TRBD1 | TRBV18 | CASSSRDRVDTQYF | TGTGCCAGCTCATCCCGGGACAGGGTTGATACGCAGTATTTT
- | TRBJ2-7 | TRBD2 | TRBV20-1 | CSARADGLAGDREQYF | TGCAGTGCTAGAGCCGATGGACTAGCGGGAGATCGGGAGCAGTACTTC
- | TRBJ2-3 | - | TRBV7-2 | CASSFGLTDTQYF | TGTGCCAGCAGCTTCGGCCTCACAGATACGCAGTATTTT
- | TRBJ1-4 | - | TRBV6-1 | CASSRGGEVEKLFF | TGTGCCAGCAGTCGAGGAGGTGAGGTGGAAAAACTGTTTTTT
medium-sized | TRBJ2-7 | - | TRBV6-1 | CASQLSLGYEQYF | TGTGCCAGCCAACTTAGCCTTGGCTACGAGCAGTACTTC
- | TRBJ2-7 | TRBD1 | TRBV6-1 | CASRDRDTYEQYF | TGTGCCAGTAGGGACAGGGATACCTACGAGCAGTACTTC
medium-sized | TRBJ2-1 | TRBD2 | TRBV6-1 | CASSKRIAGGYNEQFF | TGTGCCAGCAGTAAACGAATAGCGGGAGGCTACAATGAGCAGTTCTTC
- | TRBJ2-7 | - | TRBV11-2 | CASSRSNPLGSTYEQYF | TGTGCCAGCAGCCGTTCCAACCCTCTAGGGAGCACCTACGAGCAGTACTTC